These T cell receptor beta chains were read from a single sample in a study of CD8 T cells in ankylosing spondylitis. Using its own MiXCR run on the 5' RACE reads, TCRdb lists one record per CDR3 protein. The profile shows about 190,000 distinct CDR3 sequences, approximately 12% of them singletons. Material: blood, either unsorted or a sorted T cell fraction (not recorded which). The receptors derive from a female donor with ankylosing spondylitis or in good health (not recorded which). Both conserved end residues are part of each CDR3. The D gene is left open where the match is weak. The size entry is marked missing in some rows and otherwise reads once, few, many or a size class.

TGTGCCAGCAGCCCAAATTGGGAGGGCCCCCCATGGACCGGGGAGCTGTTTTTT,CASSPNWEGPPWTGELFF,NA,TRBJ2-2,TRBV9,TRBD2
TGCAGTGCTGCACGGGACGCCTCCTACGAGCAGTACTTC,CSAARDASYEQYF,few,TRBJ2-7,TRBV20-1,NA
TGTGCCAGCAGTGCCGCCGGGACAGGGCTAGGTGAGCAGTTCTTC,CASSAAGTGLGEQFF,NA,TRBJ2-1,TRBV7-8,TRBD1
TGTGCCAGCAGCTTCCCCCAGGGGGTCTACGAGCAGTACTTC,CASSFPQGVYEQYF,few,TRBJ2-7,TRBV7-9,TRBD1
TGCAGTGCTAGGGCCCCAACCAGCAGTGAGCAGTTCTTC,CSARAPTSSEQFF,many,TRBJ2-1,TRBV20-1,NA
TGTGCCAGCAGCGTGGGCCAGACCTACGAGCAGTACTTC,CASSVGQTYEQYF,many,TRBJ2-7,TRBV7-2,NA
TGCGCCAGCAGCCAAGACCCCGGGGTCGGTAATCAGCCCCAGCATTTT,CASSQDPGVGNQPQHF,many,TRBJ1-5,TRBV4-3,NA
TGTGCCAGTAGTCCCCTTGGGAGCACAGATACGCAGTATTTT,CASSPLGSTDTQYF,many,TRBJ2-3,TRBV19,NA
TGTGCCAGCAGCAAGGGAGCGGCCAATCAGCCCCAGCATTTT,CASSKGAANQPQHF,NA,TRBJ1-5,TRBV6-1,NA
TGTGCCAGCAGTTTCAAGACAGGGTTATCCTACGAGCAGTACTTC,CASSFKTGLSYEQYF,NA,TRBJ2-7,TRBV6-2/TRBV6-3,TRBD1
TGTGCCAGCAGTTTGGTTACAGCGTCACAAGAGACCCAGTACTTC,CASSLVTASQETQYF,NA,TRBJ2-5,TRBV28,NA
TGTGCCAGCACCTCAGGGTGGGAGACCCAGTACTTC,CASTSGWETQYF,many,TRBJ2-5,TRBV12-3/TRBV12-4,NA
TGTGCCAGCAGCCGTTCCAGGACTAGCGGTTACAATGAGCAGTTCTTC,CASSRSRTSGYNEQFF,few,TRBJ2-1,TRBV7-9,TRBD2
TGCGCCAGCAGCCAGGCGGGGGTCACAGATACGCAGTATTTT,CASSQAGVTDTQYF,NA,TRBJ2-3,TRBV4-1,TRBD2
TGTGCCATCCGAGGCAGGGGGCTAGGAAACACCATATATTTT,CAIRGRGLGNTIYF,many,TRBJ1-3,TRBV10-3,TRBD1
TGTGCCAGCAGTTGGGGAAGGACTGAAGCTTTCTTT,CASSWGRTEAFF,many,TRBJ1-1,TRBV6-2/TRBV6-3,NA
TGCGCCAGCAGCGGGGGACTAGCGCGTACAGATACGCAGTATTTT,CASSGGLARTDTQYF,NA,TRBJ2-3,TRBV5-1,TRBD2
TGTGCCAGCAGCCACACGGCCGGGACTAGTAATGAGCAGTTCTTC,CASSHTAGTSNEQFF,few,TRBJ2-1,TRBV7-9,TRBD2
TGTGCCACCAGTGCCACCGTGGGGTCTAGCGGGCGGGGAGATACGCAGTATTTT,CATSATVGSSGRGDTQYF,many,TRBJ2-3,TRBV24-1,TRBD2
TGTGCCATCAGTGAAGCTGGGACAGGGGTCACCGGGGAGCTGTTTTTT,CAISEAGTGVTGELFF,many,TRBJ2-2,TRBV10-3,TRBD1
TGCTGTGCTAGAGAAGCGCGGGGGGGATATAATTCACCCCTCCACTTT,CCAREARGGYNSPLHF,NA,TRBJ1-6,TRBV20-1,NA
TGTGCCAGCAGCCAAGTCCTTTTGGCGGGAAGGTCAGATGAGCAGTTCTTC,CASSQVLLAGRSDEQFF,many,TRBJ2-1,TRBV3-1,NA
TGTGCCAGCAGATGGTCTGGGGAGTACTTC,CASRWSGEYF,few,TRBJ2-5,TRBV6-4,NA
TGTGCCAGCAGTTTCCGACTAGCGCAGGATGAGCAGTTCTTC,CASSFRLAQDEQFF,many,TRBJ2-1,TRBV12-3/TRBV12-4,TRBD2
TGTGCCAGCAGCTTTGACTTCAACTCCTACGAGCAGTACTTC,CASSFDFNSYEQYF,many,TRBJ2-7,TRBV3-1,NA
TGTGCCAGCAGCTTAGCGGGACAGGTTCAGCCTTTCTTT,CASSLAGQVQPFF,many,TRBJ1-1,TRBV7-9,TRBD1
TGTGCCAGCAGCCTTAGAGCAGCGGGAGAGTACAATGAGCAGTTCTTC,CASSLRAAGEYNEQFF,many,TRBJ2-1,TRBV2,TRBD2
TGTGCCAGTACCCGGACAGGGCCCTATGGCTACACCTTC,CASTRTGPYGYTF,many,TRBJ1-2,TRBV19,TRBD1
TGTGCCACCGGGACAGCTAATAACTATGGCTACACCTTC,CATGTANNYGYTF,many,TRBJ1-2,TRBV10-3,TRBD1
TGTGCCAGCAGTGAAGCCCGGGAGGTCCACACCTTC,CASSEAREVHTF,few,TRBJ1-2,TRBV2,NA
TGTGCCAGCAGCTCAGAACCGGGACAGGGGGCTCGTGGCTACACCTTC,CASSSEPGQGARGYTF,NA,TRBJ1-2,TRBV7-2,TRBD1
TGCGCCAGCAGCCAAGATGGGAAGCGGGGGGGCATTCAGTACTTC,CASSQDGKRGGIQYF,many,TRBJ2-4,TRBV4-1,TRBD2
TGTGCCAGCAGCTCCCCGACAGGTTTGAACACTGAAGCTTTCTTT,CASSSPTGLNTEAFF,many,TRBJ1-1,TRBV7-8,NA
TGTGCCAGCAGCGTAGGGGGGACACCCAGCGGGGAGCTGTTTTTT,CASSVGGTPSGELFF,many,TRBJ2-2,TRBV9,NA
TGTGCCAGCAGCTTAGGACATAGAAACACCGGGGAGCTGTTTTTT,CASSLGHRNTGELFF,NA,TRBJ2-2,TRBV7-2,NA
TGTGCCAGCAGTCCCACCCTCGGACAAAGCAGCAATGAGCAGTTCTTC,CASSPTLGQSSNEQFF,many,TRBJ2-1,TRBV5-4,NA
TGCAGTGCCTCCGGGGGAAGCTATGGCTACACCTTC,CSASGGSYGYTF,few,TRBJ1-2,TRBV20-1,NA
TGTGCCAGCACCCCCGGGGCGGGTAAGGGCTACACCTTC,CASTPGAGKGYTF,many,TRBJ1-2,TRBV25-1,NA
TGCAGCGTTGTACCCAGCGGGAGAGGCAATGAGCAGTTCTTC,CSVVPSGRGNEQFF,many,TRBJ2-1,TRBV29-1,TRBD2
TGTGCCAGCAGCCGAGGGGAAGAGACCCAGTACTTC,CASSRGEETQYF,NA,TRBJ2-5,TRBV6-1,NA
TGTGCCAGCAGCCCGGTTGGGGCCAACGTCCTGACTTTC,CASSPVGANVLTF,many,TRBJ2-6,TRBV12-3/TRBV12-4,NA
TGTGCCAGCAGCCGCACAGCGGGCTACACCTTC,CASSRTAGYTF,many,TRBJ1-2,TRBV7-2,NA
TGTGCCAGCAGTGTGGACAGGGGGGACCAGCCCCAGCATTTT,CASSVDRGDQPQHF,many,TRBJ1-5,TRBV12-3/TRBV12-4,TRBD1
TGCGCCAGCAGCTTGGGAGCAAATAATGAAAAACTGTTTTTT,CASSLGANNEKLFF,many,TRBJ1-4,TRBV5-1,NA
TGTGCCAGCAGTTTCGCTAGCGGGTACGAGCAGTACTTC,CASSFASGYEQYF,few,TRBJ2-7,TRBV12-3/TRBV12-4,TRBD2
TGTGCCAGCAGTTACTCGGGACTAATCCACGAGCAGTACTTC,CASSYSGLIHEQYF,NA,TRBJ2-7,TRBV6-5,TRBD2
TGCAGTGCTAGAGTTAGAACTAGCTTCACCGGGGAGCTGTTTTTT,CSARVRTSFTGELFF,many,TRBJ2-2,TRBV20-1,NA
TGTGCCAGCAGAGAAATAGGATCCGCCTACACAGATACGCAGTATTTT,CASREIGSAYTDTQYF,few,TRBJ2-3,TRBV11-2,NA
TGTGCCAGCAGTTTATTCAGGGCCTGGGAAACTGAAGCTTTCTTT,CASSLFRAWETEAFF,many,TRBJ1-1,TRBV5-5,NA
TGTGCCAGTGCGACGCAGACAGCTAACTATGGCTACACCTTC,CASATQTANYGYTF,many,TRBJ1-2,TRBV27,NA
TGTGCCAGCAGGAGAGACAGGGATAGCAATCAGCCCCAGCATTTT,CASRRDRDSNQPQHF,many,TRBJ1-5,TRBV4-2,TRBD1
TGTGCCAGCAGCCAAGGACAGCTTGAAGCTTTCTTT,CASSQGQLEAFF,many,TRBJ1-1,TRBV2,NA
TGTGCCAGCAGCTTTAGTGTTGGGGGCACATCCTACGAGCAGTACTTC,CASSFSVGGTSYEQYF,few,TRBJ2-7,TRBV7-2,NA